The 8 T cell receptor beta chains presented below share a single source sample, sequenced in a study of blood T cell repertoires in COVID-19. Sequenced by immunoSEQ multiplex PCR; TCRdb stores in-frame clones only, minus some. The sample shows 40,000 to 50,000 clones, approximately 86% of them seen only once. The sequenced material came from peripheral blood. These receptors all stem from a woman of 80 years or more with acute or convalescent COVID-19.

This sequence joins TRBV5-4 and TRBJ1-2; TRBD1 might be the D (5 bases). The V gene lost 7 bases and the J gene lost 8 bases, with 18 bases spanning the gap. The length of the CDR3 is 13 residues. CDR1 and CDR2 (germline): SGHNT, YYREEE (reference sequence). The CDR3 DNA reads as TGTGCCAGCCGCGGGGCGTTTGGGTCCGGCTACACCTTC. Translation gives CASRGAFGSGYTF.

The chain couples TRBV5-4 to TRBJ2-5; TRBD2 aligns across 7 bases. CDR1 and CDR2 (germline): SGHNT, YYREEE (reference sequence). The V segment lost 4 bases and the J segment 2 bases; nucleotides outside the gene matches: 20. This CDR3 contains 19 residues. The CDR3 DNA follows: TGTGCCAGCAGCCGGGAGGAGATCTTCACCAACCCCGAACAAGAGACCCAGTACTTC. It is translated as CASSREEIFTNPEQETQYF.

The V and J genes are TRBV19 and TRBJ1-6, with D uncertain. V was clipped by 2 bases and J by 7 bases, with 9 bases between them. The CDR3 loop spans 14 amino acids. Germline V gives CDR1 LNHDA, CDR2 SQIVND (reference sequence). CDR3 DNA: TGTGCCAGTAGTATAATTGGGCTAAATTCACCCCTCCACTTT. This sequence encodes CASSIIGLNSPLHF.

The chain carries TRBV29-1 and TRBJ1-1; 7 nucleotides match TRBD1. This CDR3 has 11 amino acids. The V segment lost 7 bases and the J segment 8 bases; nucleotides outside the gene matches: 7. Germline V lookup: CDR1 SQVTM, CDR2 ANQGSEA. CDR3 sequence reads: CSGRTGQEAFF. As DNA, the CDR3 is TGCAGCGGTCGGACAGGTCAAGAAGCTTTCTTT.

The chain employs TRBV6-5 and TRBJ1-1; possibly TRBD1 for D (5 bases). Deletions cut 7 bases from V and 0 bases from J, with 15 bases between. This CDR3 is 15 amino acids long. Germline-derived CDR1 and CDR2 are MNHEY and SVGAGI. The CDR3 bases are TGTGCCAGCACTCAACAGGACCTTTTGAACACTGAAGCTTTCTTT. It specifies CASTQQDLLNTEAFF.

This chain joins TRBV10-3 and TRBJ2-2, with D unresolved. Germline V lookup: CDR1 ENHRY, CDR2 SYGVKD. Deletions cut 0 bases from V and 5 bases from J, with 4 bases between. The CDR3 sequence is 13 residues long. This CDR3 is CAISESGTGELFF. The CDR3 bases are TGTGCCATCAGTGAGTCCGGTACCGGGGAGCTGTTTTTT.

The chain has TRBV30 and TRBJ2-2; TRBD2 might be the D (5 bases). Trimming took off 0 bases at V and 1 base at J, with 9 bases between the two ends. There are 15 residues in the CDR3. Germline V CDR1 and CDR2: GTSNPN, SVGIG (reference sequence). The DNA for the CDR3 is TGTGCCTGGAGTGTAGGGCGGGTGAACACCGGGGAGCTGTTTTTT. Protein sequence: CAWSVGRVNTGELFF.

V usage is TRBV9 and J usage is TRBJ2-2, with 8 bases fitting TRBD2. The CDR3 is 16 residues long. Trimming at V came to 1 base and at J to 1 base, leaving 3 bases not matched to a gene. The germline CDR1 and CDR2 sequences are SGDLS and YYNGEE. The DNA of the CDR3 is TGTGCCAGCAGCGTATCGCTAGCGGGGAACACCGGGGAGCTGTTTTTT. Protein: CASSVSLAGNTGELFF.